This TCR beta chain was profiled in a study of OX40 agonist ivuxolimab in advanced cancers. For the study at large: Every 2 weeks, patients got intravenous ivuxolimab at one of six dose levels (0.01-10 mg/kg).

Using immunoSEQ multiplex PCR, the repertoire was profiled, and TCRdb retains in-frame clones only, with some absent. The sample consists of 55,000 to 80,000 clones, approximately 84% of them appearing once. The CDR3 has 13 amino acids. The V gene lost 3 bases and the J gene lost 2 bases, with 9 bases spanning the gap. Germline V lookup: CDR1 SGHRS, CDR2 YFSETQ. Worth noting for this clone: The antigen is unknown.

Study-wide points: Among T cells, CD8+ cells averaged more expanded clones than CD4+ cells.

The chain has TRBV5-1 and TRBJ2-7; D perhaps matches TRBD2 (5 bases). This specimen was CD4+ or CD8+ T cells sorted from blood, taken in a trial of the OX40 agonist ivuxolimab. The origin of this receptor is an adult with an advanced solid tumor such as melanoma, head and neck, liver or kidney cancer. CDR3 residues: CASSSGTAYEQYF. Here the CDR3 DNA reads TGCGCCAGCAGCTCGGGAACAGCCTACGAGCAGTACTTC.